Following are 29 T cell receptor beta chains from one sample sequenced in a study of OX40 agonist ivuxolimab in advanced cancers. The method was immunoSEQ multiplex PCR; TCRdb's version includes in-frame clones alone and lacks a portion of them. Among 45,000 to 60,000 clones listed, 80% to 95% were seen once. The sample consisted of CD4+ or CD8+ T cells sorted from blood, taken in a trial of the OX40 agonist ivuxolimab. The receptors here all came from an adult with an advanced solid tumor such as melanoma, head and neck, liver or kidney cancer.

In its sample, this clone was seen a few times. The V and J genes are TRBV6-1 and TRBJ1-4; D gene ambiguous. The CDR3 runs to 15 residues. Germline CDR1 reads MNHNS; CDR2 reads SASEGT. The ends were cut back, 4 bases at V and 7 bases at J, with 16 bases in the middle. The CDR3 is CASSGWEFVSEKLFF. The CDR3 bases are TGTGCCAGCAGTGGTTGGGAGTTCGTAAGTGAAAAACTGTTTTTT.

The J gene is TRBJ2-2, the V gene TRBV5-1; 10 nucleotides match TRBD1. Germline V gene data show CDR1 as SGHRS and CDR2 as YFSETQ. V shed 4 bases and J 5 bases; nucleotides not matched to a gene: 5. This CDR3 has 15 residues. The CDR3 coding sequence is TGCGCCAGCAGCCCCCGGACAGGGGGGACCGGGGAGCTGTTTTTT. It translates to CASSPRTGGTGELFF.

J is TRBJ1-2 and V is TRBV5-1; a weak D match, TRBD1 (6 bases). V lost 4 bases, J lost 3 bases, and 13 bases lay in between. Germline CDR1 is SGHRS and CDR2 is YFSETQ. This CDR3 contains 14 residues. This CDR3 reads CASSPGASDYGYTF. CDR3 DNA: TGCGCCAGCAGCCCAGGGGCTTCGGACTATGGCTACACCTTC.

The chain employs TRBV27 and TRBJ2-2, with D tentatively TRBD1 (5 bases). Germline CDR1 is MNHEY and CDR2 is SMNVEV (reference sequence). Trimming left V 2 bases short and J 3 bases short, with 7 bases between. This CDR3 spans 14 amino acids. The CDR3 bases are TGTGCCAGCAGTTTAACCAGGGACACCGGGGAGCTGTTTTTT. Protein sequence: CASSLTRDTGELFF.

J is TRBJ2-4 and V is TRBV4-2; possibly TRBD2 for D (6 bases). Germline-derived CDR1 and CDR2 are LGHNA and YNFKEQ. CDR3 size: 13 residues. V was pared by 4 bases and J by 6 bases, with 10 bases between. The CDR3 DNA is TGTGCCAGCAGCCTAGGTAGCGGAAACATTCAGTACTTC. This encodes CASSLGSGNIQYF.

This clone was seen just once. This sequence joins TRBV7-6 and TRBJ1-1; D gene unclear. The CDR3 extends over 15 amino acids. The V and J ends lost 5 bases and 4 bases respectively, with 17 bases between them. Germline V gene sequence: CDR1 SGHVS, CDR2 FNYEAQ. Here the CDR3 reads CASSPRSLATTEAFF. In DNA form, the CDR3 reads TGTGCCAGCAGCCCCCGGTCCCTGGCGACCACTGAAGCTTTCTTT.

The V and J genes are TRBV6-5 and TRBJ2-7, with D unclear. The CDR3 totals 13 residues. Germline CDR1 is MNHEY and CDR2 is SVGAGI. V lost 6 bases and J lost 2, with 11 bases in between. The CDR3: CASRTSRTYEQYF. DNA of the CDR3: TGTGCCAGCAGGACCTCGAGGACCTACGAGCAGTACTTC.

This rearrangement joins TRBV5-8 to TRBJ2-7, with 8 bases matching TRBD1. Germline V gene lookup returns CDR1 SGHTS and CDR2 YDEGEE. The CDR3 is 17 amino acids. The V gene end was trimmed by 3 bases and the J gene end by 1 base; junction bases not matched to a gene: 12. CDR3 nucleotide sequence: TGTGCCAGCAGCTCCGACAGGGGCTGGGTAGGATCCTACGAGCAGTACTTC. It encodes CASSSDRGWVGSYEQYF.

This clone has just a few counts. This sequence joins TRBV5-1 and TRBJ2-3; TRBD1 is a possible D gene (6 bases). The CDR3 is 17 amino acids. The V and J ends lost 0 bases and 1 base respectively, with 15 bases between them. Per the germline V gene, CDR1 is SGHRS and CDR2 is YFSETQ. This CDR3 reads CASSLGMWGQGTDTQYF. The CDR3 region has the DNA TGCGCCAGCAGCTTGGGCATGTGGGGGCAAGGCACAGATACGCAGTATTTT.

The V gene is TRBV6-1, the J gene TRBJ2-3; no clear D gene. From germline, CDR1 is MNHNS and CDR2 SASEGT. V was pared by 4 bases and J by 3 bases, with 5 bases between. The CDR3 covers 12 residues. CDR3 DNA sequence: TGTGCCAGCAGTGGATATACAGATACGCAGTATTTT. Protein: CASSGYTDTQYF.

The gene calls are TRBV28 and TRBJ2-1, with 10 positions matching TRBD2. Trimming took 0 bases from V and 10 from J; bases not matched to a gene: 9. The germline V gene has CDR1 MDHEN and CDR2 SYDVKM. The CDR3 contains 16 residues. The CDR3: CASSLWDLAGEYEQFF. CDR3 nucleotide sequence: TGTGCCAGCAGTTTATGGGATCTAGCGGGGGAGTACGAGCAGTTCTTC.

The chain has TRBV2 and TRBJ2-1; D might be TRBD2 (6 bases). Per the germline V gene, CDR1 is SNHLY and CDR2 is FYNNEI. The germline V and J ends were trimmed by 6 bases and 7 bases, with 7 bases remaining between them. The CDR3 totals 11 residues. CDR3: CASREGNEQFF. In DNA, the CDR3 is TGTGCCAGCAGGGAGGGGAATGAGCAGTTCTTC.

DNA for the CDR3: TGCGCCAGCAGCTTGTGGTCCCAGGGGTGGAGAGAGACCCAGTACTTC. Protein: CASSLWSQGWRETQYF. This chain joins TRBV5-1 and TRBJ2-5; a possible D gene is TRBD1 (6 bases). Germline values: CDR1 SGHRS, CDR2 YFSETQ. Trimming shortened V by 1 base and J by 4 bases, and 17 bases separated the two germline ends. The CDR3 runs to 16 residues.

The V call is TRBV28, the J call TRBJ2-7; D call uncertain. The CDR3 runs 12 residues. Germline values: CDR1 MDHEN, CDR2 SYDVKM. CDR3 DNA sequence: TGTATGGTACGATCGCCATCCTACGAGCAGTACTTC. Protein sequence: CMVRSPSYEQYF.

V usage is TRBV5-4 and J usage is TRBJ2-5; 10 nucleotides match TRBD2. The CDR3 consists of 15 residues. The germline V gene encodes CDR1 SGHNT and CDR2 YYREEE (reference sequence). J gave up 6 bases and V 0 bases, and 5 bases lay outside the gene matches. This CDR3 is CASSLGAGGPKTQYF. As DNA, the CDR3 is TGTGCCAGCAGCTTGGGAGCGGGGGGGCCGAAGACCCAGTACTTC.

The chain has TRBV28 and TRBJ2-3, with 7 positions matching TRBD1. Germline V gives CDR1 MDHEN, CDR2 SYDVKM. CDR3 length equals 14 residues. V dropped 2 bases and J dropped 2; count of bases not matched to a gene: 1. This CDR3 is CASSLGQVTDTQYF. Written as DNA, the CDR3 is TGTGCCAGCAGTTTAGGACAGGTCACAGATACGCAGTATTTT.

V and J are TRBV5-6 and TRBJ2-1; D is perhaps TRBD2 (5 bases). V was trimmed by 1 base and J by 9 bases, leaving 14 bases between them. The CDR3 has 14 residues. Germline CDR1 is SGHDT and CDR2 is YYEEEE. The CDR3 loop reads CASSLSVGNGEQFF. CDR3 in DNA: TGTGCCAGCAGCTTGTCGGTCGGGAACGGTGAGCAGTTCTTC.

This sequence joins TRBV10-3 and TRBJ2-7; the match to TRBD1 covers 12 bases. The CDR3 loop spans 14 amino acids. With 11 bases clipped from V and 5 bases from J, the junction kept 10 bases outside the gene matches. CDR1 and CDR2 from the germline V gene are ENHRY and SYGVKD. CDR3 DNA sequence: TGTGCCTCAGGGGGACAGGGGGCAAGAAACGAGCAGTACTTC. Its translation is CASGGQGARNEQYF.

J is TRBJ1-2 and V is TRBV28; unclear D gene. The CDR3 sequence is 16 residues long. Per the germline V gene, CDR1 is MDHEN and CDR2 is SYDVKM. V was pared by 5 bases and J by 0 bases, with 16 bases between. The CDR3 bases are TGTGCCAGCAGTCTCTGGACGCCTGCTGCTAACTATGGCTACACCTTC. This gives the protein CASSLWTPAANYGYTF.

V is TRBV6-5 and J is TRBJ1-2; 7 bases are shared with TRBD1. This CDR3 is built from 13 residues. The V gene's germline CDR1 is MNHEY and CDR2 SVGAGI. The ends lost 3 bases at V and 8 bases at J; junction bases unmatched: 6. The CDR3 region has the DNA TGTGCCAGCAGTTATACGACAGGGACGGGCTACACCTTC. Translation gives CASSYTTGTGYTF.

The chain has TRBV5-1 and TRBJ2-3; TRBD1 matches at 7 bases. This CDR3 region has 14 residues. Germline V CDR1 and CDR2: SGHRS, YFSETQ. V was pared by 6 bases and J by 2 bases, with 6 bases of the junction left unmatched. Written as DNA, the CDR3 is TGCGCCAGCAAGGGGGCCTGGGTCACAGATACGCAGTATTTT. Protein: CASKGAWVTDTQYF. Looking up the rest from reference TRBV5-1 and TRBJ2-3 gives the full variable domain: KAGVTQTPRYLIKTRGQQVTLSCSPISGHRSVSWYQQTPGQGLQFLFEYFSETQRNKGNFPGRFSGRQFSNSRSEMNVSTLELGDSALYLCASKGAWVTDTQYFGPGTRLTVL.

The chain employs TRBV2 and TRBJ1-1, with D maybe TRBD1 (5 bases). Germline lookup yields CDR1 SNHLY and CDR2 FYNNEI. CDR3 length: 13 residues. V was shortened by 5 bases and J by 1 base, with 8 bases between the two germline ends. Here the CDR3 reads CASSFTGNTEAFF. The DNA for the CDR3 is TGTGCCAGCAGTTTTACAGGGAACACTGAAGCTTTCTTT.

V gene TRBV29-1 combines with J gene TRBJ1-2; possible D gene TRBD1, 5 bases. V lost 0 bases, J lost 0 bases, and 14 bases lay in between. CDR3 length: 16 residues. Germline CDR1 reads SQVTM; CDR2 reads ANQGSEA. The CDR3 spells CSVEDRSDRANYGYTF. The CDR3 DNA reads TGCAGCGTTGAAGATCGTAGTGACAGAGCTAACTATGGCTACACCTTC. The full variable domain, completed using reference TRBV29-1 and TRBJ1-2, is SAVISQKPSRDICQRGTSLTIQCQVDSQVTMMFWYRQQPGQSLTLIATANQGSEATYESGFVIDKFPISRPNLTFSTLTVSNMSPEDSSIYLCSVEDRSDRANYGYTFGSGTRLTVV.

Concerning this clone itself: The sample holds other DNA sequences that translate to the same CDR3. V is TRBV27 and J is TRBJ2-1; D tentatively reads TRBD1 or TRBD2 (6 bases each). This CDR3 region has 11 residues. From germline, CDR1 is MNHEY and CDR2 SMNVEV (reference sequence). The V gene lost 7 bases and the J gene lost 10 bases, with 11 bases spanning the gap. In DNA form, the CDR3 reads TGTGCCAGCACAAGGGGGGTGGAGCAGTTCTTC. It is translated as CASTRGVEQFF.

The V call is TRBV5-6, the J call TRBJ1-4, with D perhaps matching TRBD1 (5 bases). Germline CDR1 and CDR2: SGHDT and YYEEEE. The V end was cut by 2 bases, the J end by 7 bases, with 18 bases between. The CDR3 is made up of 16 amino acids. In nucleotides, the CDR3 is TGTGCCAGCAGCTTCGGGACCAGGGTTACTGGTGAAAAACTGTTTTTT. Protein sequence: CASSFGTRVTGEKLFF.

The rearrangement joins TRBV25-1 to TRBJ1-2; TRBD1 is a possible D gene (5 bases). Germline loops: CDR1 MGHDK, CDR2 SYGVNS. Trimming stripped 7 bases from V and 7 bases from J, with 16 bases between. The CDR3 extends over 13 amino acids. The CDR3 region is CASTVTGGGGYTF. The DNA for the CDR3 is TGTGCCAGCACCGTAACTGGGGGTGGTGGCTACACCTTC.

The CDR3 nucleotides read TGTGCCAGCAGCCCAACGCAGGGGAGAGAGACCCAGTACTTC. It encodes CASSPTQGRETQYF. The chain carries TRBV5-5 and TRBJ2-5; D might be TRBD1 (6 bases). Germline CDR1 SGHKS, CDR2 YYEKEE (reference sequence). The germline V and J ends were trimmed by 4 bases and 4 bases, with 14 bases remaining between them. CDR3 length: 14 amino acids.

This chain links TRBV7-9 with TRBJ2-3, with D perhaps matching TRBD1 or TRBD2 (5 bases each). The germline CDR1 and CDR2 sequences are SEHNR and FQNEAQ (reference sequence). This CDR3 contains 14 residues. Trimming took off 6 bases at V and 6 bases at J, with 16 bases between the two ends. CDR3 DNA sequence: TGTGCCAGCAGAGCGACCGGGGCATTGGATACGCAGTATTTT. Its translation is CASRATGALDTQYF.

The V call is TRBV4-2, the J call TRBJ2-4, with D uncertain. Germline V gives CDR1 LGHNA, CDR2 YNFKEQ. With 5 bases removed from V and 1 base from J, the gap between germline ends came to 6 bases. This CDR3 spans 13 amino acids. The DNA of the CDR3 is TGTGCCAGCAGCGGAGTCGCCAAAAACATTCAGTACTTC. Protein: CASSGVAKNIQYF.